The text below deals with one T cell receptor beta chain. This specimen comes from a study of tumor-infiltrating lymphocytes in primary liver carcinoma. From around 520 ng of total RNA, TCR beta-specific cDNA was reverse-transcribed using a constant-region primer. Slightly modified ARM-PCR, run as three nested multiplex PCR rounds, produced the TCR beta libraries. A C-beta reverse primer was combined with TRBV1-TRBV30 forward primers in the first two PCR rounds, and each round had approximately 9 cycles. TCRdb reprocessed the multiplex PCR reads via MiXCR and lists one record per CDR3 protein. The sample has approximately 100,000 distinct CDR3 sequences; under 70% are singletons. It was from roughly 20-30 mg of unsorted bulk tissue that RNA and DNA were co-extracted. Patients showed chronic HBV infection and an absence of prior treatment. This CDR3 contains 15 residues. After removal of 5 bases from V and 7 bases from J, the junction contained 7 bases not matched to a gene. The germline CDR1 and CDR2 sequences are SGHNT and YENEEA.

The sequencing input was liver tumor tissue from sampling region 2. The subset denotes: tumor region T2, inferior pole. This TCR came from a woman in her sixties or seventies with primary liver carcinoma and hepatitis B virus infection. V and J are TRBV11-3 and TRBJ2-2; TRBD1 matches 10 bases. CDR3 residues: CASSPGTGAHGELFF. The CDR3 bases are TGTGCCAGCAGCCCCGGGACAGGGGCGCACGGGGAGCTGTTTTTT. The variable domain in full, completed from reference TRBV11-3 and TRBJ2-2, reads EAGVVQSPRYKIIEKKQPVAFWCNPISGHNTLYWYLQNLGQGPELLIRYENEEAVDDSQLPKDRFSAERLKGVDSTLKIQPAELGDSAVYLCASSPGTGAHGELFFGEGSRLTVL.